This T cell receptor beta chain stems from a study of blood T cell repertoires in COVID-19. The repertoire was sequenced with immunoSEQ multiplex PCR; TCRdb's copy has only in-frame clones and lacks some. The repertoire consists of roughly 160,000 clones, with roughly 80% occurring once and the leading ten covering less than 15%. The CDR3 sequence is 13 residues long. V was shortened by 3 bases and J by 5 bases, with 10 bases between the two germline ends. Germline assignment: CDR1 SGHVS and CDR2 FQNEAQ. This clone was observed once. Recovered status applied to Cohort 3 donors who had two consecutive negative PCRs. It also applied to those with clearance or with symptom resolution.

The source is a middle-aged man who had recovered from COVID-19. The sequenced sample was PBMCs or T cells enriched from blood (not recorded which). The rearrangement joins TRBV7-8 to TRBJ1-2; weak D call: TRBD1 (6 bases). In DNA form, the CDR3 reads TGTGCCAGCAGCTTGGGCAGGGGATATGGCTACACCTTC. Its translation is CASSLGRGYGYTF.